This T cell receptor beta chain derives from a study of shared clonotypes between healthy human individuals. There are 11 residues in the CDR3. Germline-derived CDR1 and CDR2 are MNHEY and SVGAGI. Deletions cut 6 bases from V and 8 bases from J, with 7 bases between. Notes on the study in general: Naive subsets tended to show greater estimated richness than memory subsets. All-four-donor shared clonotypes had higher generation probabilities than non-shared clonotypes did. For sorted subsets, rarefaction showed incomplete sequencing despite large depth.

This clone appeared once. The antigen remains undetermined. The assay was immunoSEQ multiplex PCR, and TCRdb's table has in-frame clones only and misses some. The data hold about 2.1 million clones, with just over 90% observed a single time. The naive CD8 population came from CD45RO-negative cells selected for CCR7, without terminally differentiated effector memory CD45RA+ cells. The TCR comes from a man aged 18 to 30 in good health. Some clones in this sample may be carry-over from other donors' samples. The chain couples TRBV6-5 to TRBJ1-4; D may be TRBD1 (6 bases). The sample consisted of naive CD8+ T cells from PBMCs. The CDR3 spells CASRTGEKLFF. The CDR3 bases are TGTGCCAGCAGGACAGGAGAAAAACTGTTTTTT.